The clone carrying this T cell receptor (beta chain) was detected ten times or more. The antigen is not known. One entry per CDR3 protein, called by TCRdb with MiXCR from the 5' RACE reads. The sample comprises roughly 250,000 distinct CDR3 sequences, over 8.5% of which are singletons, and about 6.5% rests with the top ten. The ends were cut back, 5 bases at V and 3 bases at J, with 10 bases in the middle. CDR1 is MNHNY, CDR2 SVGAGI, per germline (reference sequence). The length of the CDR3 is 13 residues. This entry belongs to a study of CD8 T cells in ankylosing spondylitis. Notes on the study in general: Reportedly, disease-linked clones are significantly enriched in ankylosing spondylitis patients' matched synovial fluid. Roughly eight highly homologous variants made up a TCR beta motif that seemed to typify ankylosing spondylitis blood.

The receptor comes from a male donor with ankylosing spondylitis or in good health (not recorded which). The J gene is TRBJ1-1, the V gene TRBV6-6; the D is unclear. The sequencing input was blood, either unsorted or a sorted T cell fraction (not recorded which). The CDR3, as DNA: TGTGCCAGCAGTACTGTACTTGACACTGAAGCTTTCTTT. Translating gives CASSTVLDTEAFF.